This T cell receptor beta chain was recovered during a study of blood T cell repertoires in COVID-19. The overall study: Samples of COVID-19 (acute and convalescent) were obtained from the United States, Italy and Spain. T cells, B-cell-depleted T cells, or PBMCs provided the cDNA or gDNA that served as material.

This CDR3 spans 18 amino acids. The germline CDR1 and CDR2 sequences are MNHEY and SVGEGT. V dropped 5 bases and J dropped 3; count of bases not matched to a gene: 13. During active infection, Seattle patients enrolled and were then monitored through disease. In the study's own analysis: Estimation of nucleated cell counts was performed using reference gene primer amplification. The protocol was immunoSEQ multiplex PCR, while the TCRdb copy is restricted to in-frame clones and leaves out a portion. V, J and clone size derive from that table, while D and trimming were established from the DNA sequence. The sample shows 380,000 or so clones, 70% to 90% of them seen only once.

The sequenced sample was peripheral blood. The J gene is TRBJ2-2, the V gene TRBV6-2 or TRBV6-3; TRBD2 agrees at 9 bases. The TCR originated in a woman aged 55-70 years with COVID-19, enrolled during active disease. The CDR3 DNA sequence: TGTGCCAGCAGTCGCGCCTCGGGACTAGCAACGGACACCGGGGAGCTGTTTTTT. Residues: CASSRASGLATDTGELFF.